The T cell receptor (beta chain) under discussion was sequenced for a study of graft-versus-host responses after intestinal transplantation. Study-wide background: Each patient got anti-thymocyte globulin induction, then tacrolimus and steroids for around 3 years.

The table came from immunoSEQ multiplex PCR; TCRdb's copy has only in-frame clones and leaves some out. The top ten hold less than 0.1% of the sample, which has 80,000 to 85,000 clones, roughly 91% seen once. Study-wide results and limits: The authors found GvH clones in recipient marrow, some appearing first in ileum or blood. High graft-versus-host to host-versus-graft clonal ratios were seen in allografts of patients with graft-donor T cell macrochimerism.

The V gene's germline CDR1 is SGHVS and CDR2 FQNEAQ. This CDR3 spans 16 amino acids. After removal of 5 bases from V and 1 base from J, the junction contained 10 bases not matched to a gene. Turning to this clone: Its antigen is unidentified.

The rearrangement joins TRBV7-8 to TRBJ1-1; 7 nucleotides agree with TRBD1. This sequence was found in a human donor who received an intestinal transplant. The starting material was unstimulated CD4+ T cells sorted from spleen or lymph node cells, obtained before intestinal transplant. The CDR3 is CASSGLRQGANTEAFF. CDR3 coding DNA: TGTGCCAGCAGCGGACTACGACAGGGAGCGAACACTGAAGCTTTCTTT.